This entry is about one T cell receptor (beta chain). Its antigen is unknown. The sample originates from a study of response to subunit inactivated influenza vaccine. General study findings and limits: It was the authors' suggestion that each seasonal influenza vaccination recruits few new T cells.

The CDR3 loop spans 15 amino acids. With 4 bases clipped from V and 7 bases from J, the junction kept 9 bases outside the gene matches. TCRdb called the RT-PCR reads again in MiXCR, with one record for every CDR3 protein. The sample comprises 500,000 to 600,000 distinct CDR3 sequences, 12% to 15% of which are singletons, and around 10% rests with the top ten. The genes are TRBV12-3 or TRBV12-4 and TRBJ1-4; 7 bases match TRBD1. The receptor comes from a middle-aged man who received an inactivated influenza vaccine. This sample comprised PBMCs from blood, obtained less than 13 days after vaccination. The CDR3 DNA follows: TGTGCCAGCAGTTGGTTGGACAGGAGGGGTGAAAAACTGTTTTTT. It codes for CASSWLDRRGEKLFF.